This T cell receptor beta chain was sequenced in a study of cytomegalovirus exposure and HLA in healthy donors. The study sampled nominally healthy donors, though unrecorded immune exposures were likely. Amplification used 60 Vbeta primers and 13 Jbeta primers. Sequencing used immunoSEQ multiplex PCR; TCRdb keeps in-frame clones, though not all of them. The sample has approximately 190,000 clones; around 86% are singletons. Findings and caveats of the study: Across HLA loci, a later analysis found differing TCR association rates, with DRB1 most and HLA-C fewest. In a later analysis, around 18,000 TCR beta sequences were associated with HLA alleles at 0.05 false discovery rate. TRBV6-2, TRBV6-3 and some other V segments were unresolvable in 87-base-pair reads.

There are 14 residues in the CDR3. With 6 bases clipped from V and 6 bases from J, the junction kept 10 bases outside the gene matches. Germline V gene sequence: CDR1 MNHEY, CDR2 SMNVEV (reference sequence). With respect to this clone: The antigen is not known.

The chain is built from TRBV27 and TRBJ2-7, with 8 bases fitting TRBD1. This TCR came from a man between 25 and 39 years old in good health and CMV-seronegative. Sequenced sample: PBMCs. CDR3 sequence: CASSRTGSGFEQYF. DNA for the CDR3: TGTGCCAGCAGCCGGACAGGGTCTGGGTTCGAGCAGTACTTC.